The T cell receptor (beta chain) under discussion was sequenced for a study of PD-L1 blockade in urothelial cancer. Study overall: Men with urothelial cancer arising in the bladder made up about nine tenths of the roughly 29 patients. Blood drawn 3 weeks (second dose) and 6 weeks after treatment start was analyzed. When blood samples were assessed, the median T cell count was about 140,000.

Indicated time point: peripheral blood 6 weeks after treatment start. TCRdb's table, derived via immunoSEQ multiplex PCR, lists solely in-frame clones and lacks some. Here the sample spans roughly 120,000 clones, roughly 89% being singletons. The sequenced sample was PBMCs, obtained around atezolizumab (anti-PD-L1) treatment. This clonotype was sampled from a man aged 55 to 70 with urothelial cancer.

CDR3 DNA sequence: TGTGCCAGCAGTGTTATCGCTAGCGGCACAGATACGCAGTATTTT. Its translation: CASSVIASGTDTQYF. The chain is built from TRBV2 and TRBJ2-3; the D gene is possibly TRBD2 (6 bases). The V gene's germline CDR1 is SNHLY and CDR2 FYNNEI. The CDR3 has 15 residues. The V and J ends lost 4 bases and 1 base respectively, with 12 bases between them.